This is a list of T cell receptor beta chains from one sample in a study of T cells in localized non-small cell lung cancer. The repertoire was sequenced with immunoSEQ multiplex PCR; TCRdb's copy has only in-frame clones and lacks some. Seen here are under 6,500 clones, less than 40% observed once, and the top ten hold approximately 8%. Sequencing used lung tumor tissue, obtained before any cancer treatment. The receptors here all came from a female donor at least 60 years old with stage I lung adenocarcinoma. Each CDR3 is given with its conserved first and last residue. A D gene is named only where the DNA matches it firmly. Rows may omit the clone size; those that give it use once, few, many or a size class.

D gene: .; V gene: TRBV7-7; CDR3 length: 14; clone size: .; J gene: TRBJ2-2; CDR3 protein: CASSLYGNTGELFF; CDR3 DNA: TGTGCCAGCAGCTTGTACGGGAACACCGGGGAGCTGTTTTTT
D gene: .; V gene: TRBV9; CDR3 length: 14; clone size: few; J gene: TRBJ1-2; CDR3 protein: CASSVDGRNYGYTF; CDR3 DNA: TGTGCCAGCAGCGTAGACGGGCGCAACTATGGCTACACCTTC
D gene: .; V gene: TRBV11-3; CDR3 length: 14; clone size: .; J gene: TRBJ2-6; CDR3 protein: CASSLMVGANVLTF; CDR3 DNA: TGTGCCAGCAGCTTAATGGTCGGGGCCAACGTCCTGACTTTC
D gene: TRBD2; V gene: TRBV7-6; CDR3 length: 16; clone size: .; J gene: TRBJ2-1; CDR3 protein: CASSDLLAGEGDEQFF; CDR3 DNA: TGTGCTAGCAGCGACCTTCTAGCGGGGGAGGGGGATGAGCAGTTCTTC
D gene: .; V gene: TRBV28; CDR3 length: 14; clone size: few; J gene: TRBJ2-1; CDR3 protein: CASSLPNPQNEQFF; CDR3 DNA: TGTGCCAGCAGTTTACCTAATCCGCAAAATGAGCAGTTCTTC
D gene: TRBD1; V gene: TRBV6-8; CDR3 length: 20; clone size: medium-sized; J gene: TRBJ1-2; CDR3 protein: CASSSPPSPTGGRGNYGYTF; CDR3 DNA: TGTGCCAGCAGTTCCCCCCCCTCTCCAACAGGGGGAAGGGGTAACTATGGCTACACCTTC
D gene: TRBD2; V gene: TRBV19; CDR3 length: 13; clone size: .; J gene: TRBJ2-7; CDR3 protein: CASSTRSSGEQYF; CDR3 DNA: TGTGCCAGTAGTACCCGAAGTAGCGGGGAGCAGTACTTC
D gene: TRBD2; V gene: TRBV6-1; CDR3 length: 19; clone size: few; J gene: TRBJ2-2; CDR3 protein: CAISEGGLAGDPNTGELFF; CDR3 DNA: TGTGCCATCAGTGAAGGCGGACTAGCGGGTGATCCGAACACCGGGGAGCTGTTTTTT
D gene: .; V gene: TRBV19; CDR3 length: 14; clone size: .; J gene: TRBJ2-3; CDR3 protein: CASSLDTGEGTQYF; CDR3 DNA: TGTGCCAGTAGTTTAGACACAGGGGAGGGAACGCAGTATTTT
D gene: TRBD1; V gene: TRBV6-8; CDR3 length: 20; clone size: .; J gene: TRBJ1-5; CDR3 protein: CASSYELGLGQGGKGQPQHF; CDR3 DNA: TGTGCCAGCAGTTACGAGCTAGGCCTTGGACAGGGGGGAAAAGGACAGCCCCAGCATTTT
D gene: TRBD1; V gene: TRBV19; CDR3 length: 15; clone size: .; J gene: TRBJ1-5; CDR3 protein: CASSIGTGGEQPQHF; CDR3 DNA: TGTGCCAGTAGTATCGGGACAGGGGGCGAGCAGCCCCAGCATTTT
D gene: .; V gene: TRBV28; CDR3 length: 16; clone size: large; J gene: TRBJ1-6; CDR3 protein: CASSLYRAGFNSPLHF; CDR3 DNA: TGTGCCAGCAGTTTATACAGGGCTGGTTTTAATTCACCCCTCCACTTT
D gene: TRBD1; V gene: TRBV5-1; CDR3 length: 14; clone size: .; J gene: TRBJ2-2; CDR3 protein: CAKTGTDNTGELFF; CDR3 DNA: TGCGCCAAGACCGGGACAGACAACACCGGGGAGCTGTTTTTT
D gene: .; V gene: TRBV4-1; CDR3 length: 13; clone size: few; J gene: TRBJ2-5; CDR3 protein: CASSQDRGETQYF; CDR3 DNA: TGCGCCAGCAGCCAAGATAGGGGAGAGACCCAGTACTTC
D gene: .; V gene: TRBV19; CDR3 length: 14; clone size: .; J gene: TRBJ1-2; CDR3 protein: CASSIRTVVYGYTF; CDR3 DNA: TGTGCCAGTAGTATCAGGACCGTCGTCTATGGCTACACCTTC
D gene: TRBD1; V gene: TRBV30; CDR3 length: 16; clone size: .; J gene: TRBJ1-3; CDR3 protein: CAWSAGQGATGNTIYF; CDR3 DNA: TGTGCCTGGAGTGCAGGACAGGGGGCTACTGGAAACACCATATATTTT
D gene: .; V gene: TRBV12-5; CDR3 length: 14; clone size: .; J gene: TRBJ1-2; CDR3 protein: CASGLGLGFYGYTF; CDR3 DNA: TGTGCTAGTGGTTTGGGCCTCGGATTTTATGGCTACACCTTC
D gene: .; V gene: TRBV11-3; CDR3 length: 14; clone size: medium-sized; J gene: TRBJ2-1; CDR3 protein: CASSLSGTYNEQFF; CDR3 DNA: TGTGCCAGCAGCTTAAGCGGAACCTACAATGAGCAGTTCTTC
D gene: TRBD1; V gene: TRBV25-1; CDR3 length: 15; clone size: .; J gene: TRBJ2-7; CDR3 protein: CASTPPGTGTGEQYF; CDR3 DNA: TGTGCCAGCACCCCCCCCGGGACAGGGACGGGGGAGCAGTACTTC
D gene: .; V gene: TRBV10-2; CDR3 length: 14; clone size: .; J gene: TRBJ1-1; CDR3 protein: CASRDSLMNTEAFF; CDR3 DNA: TGCGCCAGCAGGGACAGCCTCATGAACACTGAAGCTTTCTTT
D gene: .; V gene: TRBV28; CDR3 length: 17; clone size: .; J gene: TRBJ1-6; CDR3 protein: CASSFPDRPLLYSPLHF; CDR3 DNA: TGTGCCAGCAGTTTCCCCGACAGGCCGCTCCTATATTCACCCCTCCACTTT
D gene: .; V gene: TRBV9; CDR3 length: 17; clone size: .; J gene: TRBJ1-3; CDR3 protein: CASSPLMGGRSGNTIYF; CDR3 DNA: TGTGCCAGCAGCCCACTCATGGGGGGGCGCTCTGGAAACACCATATATTTT
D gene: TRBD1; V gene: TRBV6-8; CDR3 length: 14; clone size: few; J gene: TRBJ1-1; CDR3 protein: CAISRTGRNTEAFF; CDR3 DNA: TGTGCCATCAGCCGGACAGGTCGGAACACTGAAGCTTTCTTT
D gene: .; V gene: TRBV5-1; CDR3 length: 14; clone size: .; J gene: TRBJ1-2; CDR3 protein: CASSLGQFTYGYTF; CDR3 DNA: TGCGCCAGCAGCCTAGGACAGTTTACATATGGCTACACCTTC
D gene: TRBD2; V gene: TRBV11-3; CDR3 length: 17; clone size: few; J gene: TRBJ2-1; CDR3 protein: CASSLEWVTSGGYEQFF; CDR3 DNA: TGTGCCAGCAGCTTAGAGTGGGTGACTAGCGGGGGCTATGAGCAGTTCTTC
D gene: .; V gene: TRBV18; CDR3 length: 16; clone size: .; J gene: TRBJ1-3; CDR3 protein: CASSPADRLSGNTIYF; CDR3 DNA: TGTGCCAGCTCACCAGCCGACAGGCTCTCTGGAAACACCATATATTTT
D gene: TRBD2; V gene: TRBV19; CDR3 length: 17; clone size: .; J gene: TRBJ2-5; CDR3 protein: CASSMGLAGVSGKTQYF; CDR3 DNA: TGTGCCAGTAGTATGGGACTAGCGGGGGTTTCCGGTAAGACCCAGTACTTC
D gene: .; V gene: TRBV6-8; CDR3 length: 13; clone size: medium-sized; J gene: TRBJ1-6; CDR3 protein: CASSYSKWSPLHF; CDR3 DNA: TGTGCCAGCAGTTACTCGAAGTGGTCACCCCTCCACTTT
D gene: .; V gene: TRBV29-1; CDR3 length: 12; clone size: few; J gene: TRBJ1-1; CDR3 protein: CSVELQGTEAFF; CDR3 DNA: TGCAGCGTTGAACTCCAGGGCACTGAAGCTTTCTTT
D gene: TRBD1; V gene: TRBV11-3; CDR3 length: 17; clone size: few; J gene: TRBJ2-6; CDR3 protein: CASSFYRGSFGANVLTF; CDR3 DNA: TGTGCCAGCAGCTTCTACAGGGGATCTTTTGGGGCCAACGTCCTGACTTTC
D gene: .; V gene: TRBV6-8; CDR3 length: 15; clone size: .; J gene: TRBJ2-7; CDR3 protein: CASSYDPRAAYEQYF; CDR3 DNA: TGTGCCAGCAGTTACGATCCCAGGGCAGCCTACGAGCAGTACTTC
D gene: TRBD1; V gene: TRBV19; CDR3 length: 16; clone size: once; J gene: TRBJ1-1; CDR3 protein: CASSMGQQGAQSEAFF; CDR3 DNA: TGTGCCAGTAGTATGGGCCAACAGGGGGCGCAGAGTGAAGCTTTCTTT
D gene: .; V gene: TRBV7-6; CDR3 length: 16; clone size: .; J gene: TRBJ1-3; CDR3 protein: CASSLGKGGAGNTIYF; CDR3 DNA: TGTGCCAGCAGCTTAGGGAAGGGAGGAGCTGGAAACACCATATATTTT
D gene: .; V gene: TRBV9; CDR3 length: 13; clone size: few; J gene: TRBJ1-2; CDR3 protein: CASSEAPAHGYTF; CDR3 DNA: TGTGCCAGCAGTGAAGCCCCAGCCCATGGCTACACCTTC
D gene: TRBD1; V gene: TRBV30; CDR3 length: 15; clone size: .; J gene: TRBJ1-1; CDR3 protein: CAWSPRGRGKSEAFF; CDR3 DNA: TGTGCCTGGAGTCCCAGGGGGCGAGGAAAAAGTGAAGCTTTCTTT
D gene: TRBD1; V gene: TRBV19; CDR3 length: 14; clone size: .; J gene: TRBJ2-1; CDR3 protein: CASSISGTGHEQFF; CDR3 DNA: TGTGCCAGTAGTATTTCTGGGACAGGCCATGAGCAGTTCTTC
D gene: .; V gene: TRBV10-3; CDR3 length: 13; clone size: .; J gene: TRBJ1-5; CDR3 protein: CAISEGTNQPQHF; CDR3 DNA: TGTGCCATCAGTGAAGGGACCAATCAGCCCCAGCATTTT
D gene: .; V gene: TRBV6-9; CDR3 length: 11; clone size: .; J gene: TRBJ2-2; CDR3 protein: CASSVGGELFF; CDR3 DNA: TGTGCCAGTTCCGTAGGAGGGGAGCTGTTTTTT
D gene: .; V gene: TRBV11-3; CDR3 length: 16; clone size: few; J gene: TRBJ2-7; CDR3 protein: CASSSSRRPGPYEQYF; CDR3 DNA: TGTGCCAGCAGCTCCTCAAGGAGGCCAGGACCCTACGAGCAGTACTTC
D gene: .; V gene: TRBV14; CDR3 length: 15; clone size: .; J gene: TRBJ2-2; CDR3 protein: CASSQELGNTGELFF; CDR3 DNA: TGTGCCAGCAGCCAAGAACTCGGAAACACCGGGGAGCTGTTTTTT
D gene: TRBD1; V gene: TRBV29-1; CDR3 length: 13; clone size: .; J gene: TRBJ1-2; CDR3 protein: CSVGGQVDYGYTF; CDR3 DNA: TGCAGCGTTGGGGGACAGGTCGACTATGGCTACACCTTC
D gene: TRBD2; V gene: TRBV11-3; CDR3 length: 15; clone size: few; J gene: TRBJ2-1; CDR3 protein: CASSATSGGMNEQFF; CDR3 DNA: TGTGCCAGCAGCGCGACTAGCGGGGGCATGAATGAGCAGTTCTTC
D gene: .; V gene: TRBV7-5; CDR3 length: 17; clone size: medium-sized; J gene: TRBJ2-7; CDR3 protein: CASSLKPGTRSSYEQYF; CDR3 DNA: TGTGCCAGCAGCTTGAAACCCGGGACCCGGAGCTCCTACGAGCAGTACTTC
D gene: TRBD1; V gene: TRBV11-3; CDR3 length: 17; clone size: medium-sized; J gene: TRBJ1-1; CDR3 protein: CASSLDRGTGVRTEAFF; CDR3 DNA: TGTGCCAGCAGCTTGGATAGGGGGACAGGGGTACGGACTGAAGCTTTCTTT
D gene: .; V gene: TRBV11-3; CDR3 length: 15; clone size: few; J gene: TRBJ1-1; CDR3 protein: CASSPQGLLGTEAFF; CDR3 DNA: TGTGCCAGCAGCCCCCAGGGCCTCCTGGGGACTGAAGCTTTCTTT
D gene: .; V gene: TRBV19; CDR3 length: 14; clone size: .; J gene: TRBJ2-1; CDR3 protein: CASSIEGRGNEQFF; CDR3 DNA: TGTGCCAGTAGTATTGAGGGGCGCGGAAATGAGCAGTTCTTC
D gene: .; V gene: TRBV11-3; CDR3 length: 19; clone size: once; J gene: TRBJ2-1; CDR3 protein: CASRTGQGGPAGSYNEQFF; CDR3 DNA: TGTGCCAGCAGGACCGGGCAGGGGGGGCCCGCGGGGTCCTACAATGAGCAGTTCTTC
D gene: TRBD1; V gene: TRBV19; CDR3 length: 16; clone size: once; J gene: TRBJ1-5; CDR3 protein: CASSTRGTGSNQPQHF; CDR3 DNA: TGTGCCAGTAGTACCCGGGGGACAGGGAGCAATCAGCCCCAGCATTTT
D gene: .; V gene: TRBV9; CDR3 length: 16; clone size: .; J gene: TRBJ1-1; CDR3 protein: CASSLVRGLTNTEAFF; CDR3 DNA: TGTGCCAGCAGCTTAGTCAGGGGCCTAACGAACACTGAAGCTTTCTTT
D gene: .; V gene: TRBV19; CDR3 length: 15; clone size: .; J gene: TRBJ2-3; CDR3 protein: CASSIRGGGGDTQYF; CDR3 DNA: TGTGCCAGTAGTATCAGGGGTGGAGGGGGAGATACGCAGTATTTT
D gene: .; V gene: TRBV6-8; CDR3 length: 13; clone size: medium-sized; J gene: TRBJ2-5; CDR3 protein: CASSQHRKETQYF; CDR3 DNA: TGTGCCAGCAGCCAGCACAGGAAAGAGACCCAGTACTTC
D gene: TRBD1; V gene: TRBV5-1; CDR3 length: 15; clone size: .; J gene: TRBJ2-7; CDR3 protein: CASSVRQGFSYEQYF; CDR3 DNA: TGCGCCAGCAGCGTGAGACAGGGCTTCTCCTACGAGCAGTACTTC
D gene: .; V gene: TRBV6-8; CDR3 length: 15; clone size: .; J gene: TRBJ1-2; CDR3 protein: CASSPVAASNYGYTF; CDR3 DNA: TGTGCCAGCAGCCCCGTGGCGGCGAGTAACTATGGCTACACCTTC
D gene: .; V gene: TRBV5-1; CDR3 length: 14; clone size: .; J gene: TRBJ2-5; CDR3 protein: CASSLTHGEETQYF; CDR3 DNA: TGCGCCAGCAGCTTGACTCACGGGGAAGAGACCCAGTACTTC
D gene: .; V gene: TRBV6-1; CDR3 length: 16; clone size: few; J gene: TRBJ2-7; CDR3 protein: CASSEAIGGRSYEQYF; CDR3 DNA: TGTGCCAGCAGTGAAGCGATTGGTGGGCGATCCTACGAGCAGTACTTC